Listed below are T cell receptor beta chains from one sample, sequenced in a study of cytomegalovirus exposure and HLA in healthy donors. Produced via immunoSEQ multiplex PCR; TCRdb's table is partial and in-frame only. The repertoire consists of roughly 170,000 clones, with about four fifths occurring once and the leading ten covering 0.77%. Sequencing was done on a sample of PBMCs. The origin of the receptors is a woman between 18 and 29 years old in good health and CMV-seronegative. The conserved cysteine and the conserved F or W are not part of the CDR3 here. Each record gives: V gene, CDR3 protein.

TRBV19 ASSVTGVFQPQH
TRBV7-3 ASSLSDRAPQF
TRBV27 ASSIPGLAGAVHEQY
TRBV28 ASSSAGTSPYEQY
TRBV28 ASSLQNEKLF
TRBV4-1 ASSQEGQAYGYT
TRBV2 ASSFGRGTYEQY
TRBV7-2 ASSQSGGPGNQPQH
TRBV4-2 ASSHDRSDTDTQY
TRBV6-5 ASRGQGRNEKLF
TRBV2 ASKLAGRTNEQY
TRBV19 ASRGRGDYNEQF
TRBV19 ASSTGHARGEQF
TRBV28 ASSLLDTGTVAYEQY
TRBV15 ATSRDAGLVTDTQY
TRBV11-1 ASSPGTSGRWAYEQY
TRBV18 ASSPPITEAF
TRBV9 ASSVVGDTVNEQF
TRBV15 ATSRGGGQGANEQF
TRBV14 ASSQQGAGVRELF
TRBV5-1 ASSLLAGNQETQY
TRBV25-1 ASSVMESSYNSPLH
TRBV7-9 ASSPLGGGSYEQY
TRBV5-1 ASSLSGTGSLGGDEQY
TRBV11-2 ASTTSWARTNEQY
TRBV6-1 ASSDTYHIPDTQY
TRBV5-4 ASSLGQSYEQY
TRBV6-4 ASSSGGAGANVLT
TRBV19 ASMGQGAYWNTEAF
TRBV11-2 ASSFGLAGDPTWGTQY
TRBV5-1 ASSLQGVQETQY
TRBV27 ASSLRKGAGGHTGELF
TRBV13 ASSGGGRLGTQY
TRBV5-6 ASSLTYEGLNYGYT
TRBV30 AWGTGGLYEQY